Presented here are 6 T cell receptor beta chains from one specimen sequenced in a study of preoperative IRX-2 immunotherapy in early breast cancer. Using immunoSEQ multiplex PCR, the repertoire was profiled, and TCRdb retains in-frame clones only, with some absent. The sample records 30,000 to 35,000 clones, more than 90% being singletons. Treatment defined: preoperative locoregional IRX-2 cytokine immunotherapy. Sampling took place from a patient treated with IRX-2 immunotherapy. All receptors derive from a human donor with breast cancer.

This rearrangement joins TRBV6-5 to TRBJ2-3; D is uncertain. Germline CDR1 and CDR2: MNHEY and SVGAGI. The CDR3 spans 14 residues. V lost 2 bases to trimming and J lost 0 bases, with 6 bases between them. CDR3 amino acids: CASSYGWSTDTQYF. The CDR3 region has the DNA TGTGCCAGCAGTTACGGTTGGAGCACAGATACGCAGTATTTT.

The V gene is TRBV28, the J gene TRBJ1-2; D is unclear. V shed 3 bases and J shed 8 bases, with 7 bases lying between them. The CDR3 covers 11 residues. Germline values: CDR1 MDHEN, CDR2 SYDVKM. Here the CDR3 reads CASSFILGYTF. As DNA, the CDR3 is TGTGCCAGCAGTTTTATACTGGGCTACACCTTC.

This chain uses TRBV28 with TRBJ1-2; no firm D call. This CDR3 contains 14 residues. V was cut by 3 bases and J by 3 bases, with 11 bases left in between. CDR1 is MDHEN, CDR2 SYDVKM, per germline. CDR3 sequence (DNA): TGTGCCAGCAGTTTCTTATGGGCGGACTATGGCTACACCTTC. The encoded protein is CASSFLWADYGYTF.

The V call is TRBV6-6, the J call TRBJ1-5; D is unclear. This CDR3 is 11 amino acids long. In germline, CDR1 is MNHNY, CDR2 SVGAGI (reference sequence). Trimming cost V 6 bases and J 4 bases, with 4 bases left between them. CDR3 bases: TGTGCCAGCAGCTCAAATCAGCCCCAGCATTTT. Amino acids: CASSSNQPQHF.

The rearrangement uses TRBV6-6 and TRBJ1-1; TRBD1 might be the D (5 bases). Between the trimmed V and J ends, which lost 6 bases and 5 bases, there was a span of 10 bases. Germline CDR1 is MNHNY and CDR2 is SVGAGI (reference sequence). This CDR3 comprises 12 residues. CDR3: CASSHEGTEAFF. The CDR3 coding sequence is TGTGCCAGCAGCCACGAGGGGACTGAAGCTTTCTTT.

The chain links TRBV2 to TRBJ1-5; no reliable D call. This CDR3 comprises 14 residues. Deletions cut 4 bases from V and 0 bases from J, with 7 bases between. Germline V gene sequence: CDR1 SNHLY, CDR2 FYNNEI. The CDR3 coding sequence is TGTGCCAGCAGTGGAATATATAGCAATCAGCCCCAGCATTTT. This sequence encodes CASSGIYSNQPQHF. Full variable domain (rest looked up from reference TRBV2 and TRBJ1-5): EPEVTQTPSHQVTQMGQEVILRCVPISNHLYFYWYRQILGQKVEFLVSFYNNEISEKSEIFDDQFSVERPDGSNFTLKIRSTKLEDSAMYFCASSGIYSNQPQHFGDGTRLSIL.